This is a list of T cell receptor beta chains from one sample in a study of patients and donors after allogeneic stem cell transplantation. Each CDR3 protein gets one entry after TCRdb re-called the RT-PCR reads with MiXCR. The sample shows more than 55,000 distinct CDR3 sequences, less than 15% of them seen only once. Material: blood, either unsorted or a sorted T cell fraction (not recorded which). These receptors all stem from a human donor who was either an allogeneic HSCT recipient or a stem cell or donor lymphocyte infusion donor (not recorded which). It is not recorded whose cells these are; they may come from a transplant donor. Both conserved end residues are part of each CDR3. The order of the fields is D gene, J gene, clone size, V gene, CDR3 protein, CDR3 DNA. The D gene is left open where the match is weak. Only part of the rows carry a size: once, few, many, or a class if the clone is expanded.

NA,TRBJ2-5,few,TRBV5-8,CASSFSQETQYF,TGTGCCAGCAGCTTCTCCCAAGAGACCCAGTACTTC
NA,TRBJ1-1,many,TRBV20-1,CSAPTPWAEAFF,TGCAGTGCTCCGACACCCTGGGCTGAAGCTTTCTTT
NA,TRBJ2-7,NA,TRBV3-1,CASSRWAFGTLEQYF,TGTGCCAGCAGCCGATGGGCTTTCGGTACTCTTGAGCAGTACTTC
TRBD2,TRBJ2-1,many,TRBV20-1,CSARVGSGTSYNEQFF,TGCAGTGCTAGAGTAGGGAGCGGGACCTCCTACAATGAGCAGTTCTTC
TRBD2,TRBJ2-1,few,TRBV7-7,CASSSLAGVPNEQFF,TGTGCTAGCAGCTCGCTAGCGGGAGTCCCCAATGAGCAGTTCTTC
NA,TRBJ2-7,few,TRBV5-5,CASSLADRYEQYF,TGTGCCAGCAGCTTGGCCGACAGGTACGAGCAGTACTTC
NA,TRBJ2-2,many,TRBV7-2,CASSLAPLSLNTGELFF,TGTGCCAGCAGCTTAGCGCCCCTAAGTCTTAACACCGGGGAGCTGTTTTTT
TRBD1,TRBJ1-5,many,TRBV7-8,CASSLVWTGWDQPQHF,TGTGCCAGCAGCTTAGTCTGGACAGGATGGGATCAGCCCCAGCATTTT
NA,TRBJ2-1,many,TRBV5-1,CASSLPWRGRDEQFF,TGCGCCAGCAGCTTGCCCTGGCGGGGAAGGGATGAGCAGTTCTTC
TRBD1,TRBJ1-2,many,TRBV6-6,CASSYAGQGSGYTF,TGTGCCAGCAGTTACGCCGGACAGGGATCAGGCTACACCTTC
NA,TRBJ2-1,NA,TRBV6-5,CASSRDRFYNEQFF,TGTGCCAGCAGTCGCGACAGGTTTTACAATGAGCAGTTCTTC
NA,TRBJ2-7,many,TRBV4-2,CASSQGYLGSSYEQYF,TGTGCCAGCAGCCAAGGGTATCTCGGGAGCTCCTACGAGCAGTACTTC
NA,TRBJ2-2,NA,TRBV29-1,CSVDRDTGELFF,TGCAGCGTTGACAGGGACACCGGGGAGCTGTTTTTT
TRBD2,TRBJ2-2,few,TRBV29-1,CSPLAGTNTGELFF,TGCAGCCCCCTAGCGGGAACGAACACCGGGGAGCTGTTTTTT
NA,TRBJ2-2,few,TRBV7-9,CASSLDQTTGELFF,TGTGCCAGCAGCTTAGATCAGACTACCGGGGAGCTGTTTTTT
TRBD2,TRBJ2-7,NA,TRBV27,CASSGTGGIHEQYF,TGTGCCAGCAGTGGAACGGGAGGCATCCACGAGCAGTACTTC
NA,TRBJ1-5,many,TRBV5-1,CASSLRVGAEPQHF,TGCGCCAGCAGCCTCCGGGTGGGAGCGGAGCCCCAGCATTTT
NA,TRBJ2-3,NA,TRBV27,CASSPTFFGPHTDTQYF,TGTGCCAGCAGTCCCACTTTTTTCGGGCCGCACACAGATACGCAGTATTTT
NA,TRBJ1-5,many,TRBV12-3/TRBV12-4,CASTIDSQPQHF,TGTGCCAGCACTATAGACAGTCAGCCCCAGCATTTT
NA,TRBJ2-5,NA,TRBV4-2,CASSQDPQGETQYF,TGTGCCAGCAGCCAAGATCCCCAGGGTGAGACCCAGTACTTC
TRBD2,TRBJ2-7,few,TRBV5-1,CASSSAGTSGYEQYF,TGCGCCAGCAGTTCCGCCGGGACTAGCGGATACGAGCAGTACTTC
TRBD2,TRBJ2-1,NA,TRBV10-2,CASSVEAGGPIEQFF,TGCGCCAGCAGTGTAGAAGCGGGAGGGCCTATTGAGCAGTTCTTC
TRBD1,TRBJ1-1,few,TRBV7-6,CASSFNRGAEAFF,TGTGCCAGCAGCTTTAACAGGGGAGCTGAAGCTTTCTTT
TRBD2,TRBJ2-3,few,TRBV6-5,CASSYFGTKTDTQYF,TGTGCCAGCAGTTACTTCGGGACTAAAACAGATACGCAGTATTTT
NA,TRBJ1-3,many,TRBV5-1,CASSPDRLAIYF,TGCGCCAGCAGCCCCGACAGGCTCGCCATATATTTT
NA,TRBJ2-7,few,TRBV7-9,CASSGSAGYHGWDSYEQYF,TGTGCCAGCTCAGGTAGTGCCGGGTATCACGGTTGGGACTCCTACGAGCAGTACTTC
TRBD2,TRBJ2-7,NA,TRBV5-1,CASSMRAGMSPYEQYF,TGCGCCAGCAGCATGCGAGCGGGAATGAGTCCCTACGAGCAGTACTTC
TRBD1,TRBJ1-3,many,TRBV7-2,CASSLGTGTLSGNTIYF,TGTGCCAGCAGCCTGGGGACAGGGACACTTTCTGGAAACACCATATATTTT
TRBD2,TRBJ2-5,NA,TRBV25-1,CASSEYFRISGSEETQYF,TGTGCCAGCAGTGAATATTTTCGGATTAGCGGGAGTGAAGAGACCCAGTACTTC
NA,TRBJ2-3,few,TRBV12-3/TRBV12-4,CASSFDPARTDTQYF,TGTGCCAGCAGTTTTGATCCCGCGCGCACAGATACGCAGTATTTT
NA,TRBJ2-2,few,TRBV6-1,CASIPITGLNTGELFF,TGTGCCAGCATTCCTATCACGGGACTGAACACCGGGGAGCTGTTTTTT
NA,TRBJ2-7,NA,TRBV7-9,CASSLASVRLGLSYEQYF,TGTGCCAGCAGCTTAGCTAGCGTCCGGTTGGGACTTAGCTACGAGCAGTACTTC
NA,TRBJ2-7,NA,TRBV13,CASSSLLEEQYF,TGTGCCAGCAGTTCTCTCCTTGAAGAGCAGTACTTC
NA,TRBJ2-2,NA,TRBV5-8,CASSLSRAPNTGELFF,TGTGCCAGCAGCTTGAGCCGAGCGCCGAACACCGGGGAGCTGTTTTTT
TRBD1,TRBJ2-1,few,TRBV28,CASSQDRSSYNEQFF,TGTGCCAGCAGCCAGGACAGGAGCTCCTACAATGAGCAGTTCTTC
NA,TRBJ1-2,many,TRBV12-3/TRBV12-4,CASGWKKGVLYGYTF,TGTGCCAGCGGGTGGAAAAAAGGGGTTTTATATGGCTACACCTTC
TRBD2,TRBJ2-7,few,TRBV5-5,CASSLASGKGYEQYF,TGTGCCAGCAGCTTGGCTAGCGGGAAAGGCTACGAGCAGTACTTC
TRBD2,TRBJ2-7,NA,TRBV7-6,CASSFPGGSYEQYF,TGTGCCAGCAGCTTCCCGGGGGGGTCCTACGAGCAGTACTTC
TRBD2,TRBJ2-7,few,TRBV29-1,CSVEVRRTSGTYEQYF,TGCAGCGTTGAAGTCCGCAGGACTAGCGGAACCTACGAGCAGTACTTC
TRBD2,TRBJ2-7,NA,TRBV7-9,CASSPDPGTSGRDLYEQYF,TGTGCCAGCAGCCCGGACCCGGGTACTAGCGGGAGGGACCTCTACGAGCAGTACTTC
NA,TRBJ2-7,NA,TRBV5-1,CASSFLGGTSSYEQYF,TGCGCCAGCAGCTTCCTAGGGGGTACAAGCTCCTACGAGCAGTACTTC
NA,TRBJ2-3,NA,TRBV20-1,CSARDLLREAADTQYF,TGCAGTGCTAGAGATCTCCTGAGGGAGGCAGCAGATACGCAGTATTTT
NA,TRBJ2-7,NA,TRBV27,CASSLFGSSYEQYF,TGTGCCAGCAGTTTATTTGGGAGCTCCTACGAGCAGTACTTC
TRBD2,TRBJ2-1,few,TRBV7-9,CASILAGGVNEQFF,TGTGCCAGTATCCTAGCGGGAGGAGTCAATGAGCAGTTCTTC